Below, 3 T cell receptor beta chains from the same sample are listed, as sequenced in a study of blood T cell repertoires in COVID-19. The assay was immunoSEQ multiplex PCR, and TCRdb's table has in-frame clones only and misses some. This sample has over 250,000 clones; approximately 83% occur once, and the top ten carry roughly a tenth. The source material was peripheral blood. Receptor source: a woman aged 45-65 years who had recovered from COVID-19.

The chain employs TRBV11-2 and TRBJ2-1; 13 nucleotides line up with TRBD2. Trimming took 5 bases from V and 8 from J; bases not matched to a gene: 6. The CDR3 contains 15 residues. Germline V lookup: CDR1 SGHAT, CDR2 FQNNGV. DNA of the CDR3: TGTGCCAGCAGCGCTGGACTAGCGGGAGACCATGAGCAGTTCTTC. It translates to CASSAGLAGDHEQFF.

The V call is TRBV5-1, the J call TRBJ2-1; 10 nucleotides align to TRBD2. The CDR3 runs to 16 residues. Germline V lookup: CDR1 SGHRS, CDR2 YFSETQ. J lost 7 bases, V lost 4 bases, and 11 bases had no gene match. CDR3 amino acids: CASSPWGSGRKNEQFF. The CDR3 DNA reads TGCGCCAGCAGCCCTTGGGGTAGCGGGAGGAAAAATGAGCAGTTCTTC. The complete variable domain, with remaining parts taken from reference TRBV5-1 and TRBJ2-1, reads KAGVTQTPRYLIKTRGQQVTLSCSPISGHRSVSWYQQTPGQGLQFLFEYFSETQRNKGNFPGRFSGRQFSNSRSEMNVSTLELGDSALYLCASSPWGSGRKNEQFFGPGTRLTVL.

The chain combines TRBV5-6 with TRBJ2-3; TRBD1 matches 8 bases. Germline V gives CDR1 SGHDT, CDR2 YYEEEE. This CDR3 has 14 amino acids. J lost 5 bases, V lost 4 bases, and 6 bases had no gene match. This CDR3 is CASSPGGPGDTQYF. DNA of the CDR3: TGTGCCAGCAGCCCAGGGGGCCCTGGAGATACGCAGTATTTT.